Listed here are 8 T cell receptor beta chains from one sample, sequenced in a study of beta chain features in type 1 diabetes. All of the isolated RNA was reverse transcribed, so expressed TCRB transcripts were sequenced. Profiled with immunoSEQ multiplex PCR; TCRdb holds only in-frame clones, not every one. The sample carries under 200,000 clones, around 8% recorded once. The sample consisted of central memory CD4+ T cells from blood. The receptors here all came from a man aged 18 to 29 in good health.

The V and J genes are TRBV28 and TRBJ2-1, with 11 positions matching TRBD2. V gave up 6 bases and J gave up 0 bases; unmatched junction bases: 13. The CDR3 covers 19 residues. CDR1 and CDR2 from the germline V gene are MDHEN and SYDVKM. CDR3 sequence (DNA): TGTGCCAGCAGCGCCGGACTAGCGGGCCCCCGCCGCTCCTACAATGAGCAGTTCTTC. Its protein product is CASSAGLAGPRRSYNEQFF.

There are many counts of this clone. This chain joins TRBV7-9 and TRBJ2-4; 7 bases line up with TRBD2. The trim removed 5 bases at V and 9 bases at J, leaving 10 bases unmatched. The CDR3 spans 14 residues. The V gene's germline CDR1 is SEHNR and CDR2 FQNEAQ (reference sequence). The CDR3 protein is CASSPLAGRGIQYF. For the CDR3, the DNA is TGTGCCAGCAGCCCTTTAGCGGGCCGAGGCATTCAGTACTTC. Filled out from reference TRBV7-9 and TRBJ2-4, the complete variable domain reads DTGVSQNPRHKITKRGQNVTFRCDPISEHNRLYWYRQTLGQGPEFLTYFQNEAQLEKSRLLSDRFSAERPKGSFSTLEIQRTEQGDSAMYLCASSPLAGRGIQYFGAGTRLSVL.

J is TRBJ1-1 and V is TRBV7-2, with D possibly TRBD1 on 6 matching bases. The germline V and J ends were trimmed by 1 base and 1 base, with 10 bases remaining between them. This CDR3 has 15 amino acids. Germline loops: CDR1 SGHTA, CDR2 FQGNSA. CDR3 sequence: CASSLVTGRNTEAFF. The CDR3 DNA is TGTGCCAGCAGCTTAGTTACAGGGAGGAACACTGAAGCTTTCTTT.

This clone was detected only a few times. The rearrangement uses TRBV18 and TRBJ1-2; a weak D match, TRBD1 (5 bases). This CDR3 spans 14 amino acids. Looked up from germline, CDR1 is KGHSH and CDR2 is LQKENI. The V gene lost 3 bases and the J gene lost 5 bases, with 13 bases spanning the gap. CDR3 DNA: TGTGCCAGCTCACCCGCCCGGGACTTTTATGGCTACACCTTC. Its translation is CASSPARDFYGYTF.

J is TRBJ2-3 and V is TRBV4-3, with 9 bases that match TRBD2. The ends lost 0 bases at V and 6 bases at J; junction bases unmatched: 10. The germline CDR1 and CDR2 sequences are LGHNA and YSLEER. This CDR3 has 17 amino acids. For the CDR3, the DNA is TGCGCCAGCAGCCAAGAAAGCTGGCGGGGGGGCCGTGATACGCAGTATTTT. This codes for CASSQESWRGGRDTQYF.

In its sample, this clone was seen many times. Mismatch with germline at one junction end may stem from a read error. This chain connects TRBV7-9 to TRBJ2-7, with 7 bases that match TRBD2. The CDR3 contains 15 residues. CDR1 is SEHNR, CDR2 FQNEAQ, per germline (reference sequence). The CDR3 DNA sequence: TGTGCCAGCAGCCTAGCTAGCGGACGTTTTATGGAGCAGTACTTC. Translating it yields CASSLASGRFMEQYF.

This clone was seen a few times. The V call is TRBV5-6, the J call TRBJ2-2, with D perhaps TRBD1 (5 bases). The V gene lost 4 bases and the J gene lost 3 bases, with 7 bases spanning the gap. The germline V gene encodes CDR1 SGHDT and CDR2 YYEEEE. The CDR3 contains 13 residues. The DNA of the CDR3 is TGTGCCAGCAGCCTGACAGACACCGGGGAGCTGTTTTTT. Protein product: CASSLTDTGELFF.

This clone was recorded a few times. At the DNA level, this CDR3 is encoded by other sequences in the same sample as well. The chain has TRBV7-2 and TRBJ2-3, with 8 bases matching TRBD2. The CDR3 has 16 residues. CDR1 and CDR2 from the germline V gene are SGHTA and FQGNSA. Losses at the gene ends were 1 base for V and 1 base for J; bases not matched to a gene: 4. The CDR3 spells CASSLEGRGGTDTQYF. In DNA form, the CDR3 reads TGTGCCAGCAGCTTAGAGGGGCGGGGGGGCACAGATACGCAGTATTTT.